The sequence of this T cell receptor (beta chain) was determined in a study of T cell repertoires in cytomegalovirus infection. Study overall: Both a matching HLA type and CMV infection were indicated by public TCR beta signatures. Findings of the study overall: CMV-specific TCR beta clonotypes restricted by HLA-C dominated the ex vivo response. Carriers of CMV and the relevant HLA type were discriminated by public TCR beta frequency.

Regarding this clonotype: The antigen remains undetermined.

V was shortened by 1 base and J by 13 bases, with 9 bases between the two germline ends. The CDR3 consists of 11 residues. Looked up from germline, CDR1 is KGHSH and CDR2 is LQKENI. TCRdb recomputed calls from the reads with MiXCR, one row per CDR3 protein. The table lists roughly 230,000 distinct CDR3 sequences, 15% to 20% of them singletons. This sequence joins TRBV18 and TRBJ2-3; D is ambiguous. This clonotype was sampled from a human donor in good health (CMV status not recorded). Some clones in this sample may be carry-over from other donors' samples. What was sequenced was CD8+ T cells from PBMCs. Written as DNA, the CDR3 is TGTGCCAGCTCACCACGGGAACTGGAGTATTTT. It specifies CASSPRELEYF.